Listed here are 21 T cell receptor beta chains from one sample, sequenced in a study of blood T cell repertoires in COVID-19. Assay used: immunoSEQ multiplex PCR; TCRdb lists only in-frame clones, some missing. The top ten hold under 6.5% of the sample, which has roughly 70,000 clones, approximately 87% seen once. Input material: peripheral blood. These receptors were collected from a man in his fifties with active COVID-19.

The V gene is TRBV28, the J gene TRBJ2-1; 10 bases are a match to TRBD1. This CDR3 is built from 16 residues. V shed 7 bases, J shed 2 bases, and the junction held 8 bases outside the gene matches. Germline V CDR1 and CDR2: MDHEN, SYDVKM. CDR3 DNA: TGTGCCAGCACCTTCGGGGACAGGGGCCCCTACAATGAGCAGTTCTTC. Protein: CASTFGDRGPYNEQFF.

J is TRBJ1-5 and V is TRBV19; tentative D call: TRBD1 (5 bases). Germline values: CDR1 LNHDA, CDR2 SQIVND (reference sequence). Trimming removed 4 bases from V and 4 bases from J, with 8 bases in between. The CDR3 runs to 13 residues. CDR3 loop: CASSTRQNQPQHF. As DNA, the CDR3 is TGTGCCAGTAGTACCCGACAGAATCAGCCCCAGCATTTT.

This rearrangement joins TRBV27 to TRBJ2-3; 13 positions agree with TRBD2. This CDR3 spans 18 amino acids. The junction had 8 bases not matched to a gene; V was cut back by 4 bases and J by 1 base. Germline V gene sequence: CDR1 MNHEY, CDR2 SMNVEV (reference sequence). CDR3 region: CASSSRETSGGGTDTQYF. CDR3 DNA: TGTGCCAGCAGTTCTAGGGAAACTAGCGGGGGGGGCACAGATACGCAGTATTTT.

This clone came up a few times. This chain links TRBV15 with TRBJ1-2, with TRBD1 as a possible D gene (6 bases). Trimming left V 0 bases short and J 8 bases short, with 13 bases between. CDR3 length: 14 residues. Germline values: CDR1 LNHNV, CDR2 YYDKDF (reference sequence). The CDR3 sequence is CATSRDRDMSGYTF. As DNA, the CDR3 is TGTGCCACCAGCAGAGACCGGGACATGTCCGGCTACACCTTC.

In this sample, this clone turned up a few times. The V gene is TRBV7-9, the J gene TRBJ1-5; 7 bases align to TRBD1. This CDR3 has 15 residues. V was pared by 5 bases and J by 0 bases, with 4 bases of the junction left unmatched. Per the germline V gene, CDR1 is SEHNR and CDR2 is FQNEAQ (reference sequence). CDR3 in amino acids: CASSRDSRSNQPQHF. The DNA of the CDR3 is TGTGCCAGCAGCCGGGACAGCCGTAGCAATCAGCCCCAGCATTTT.

The J gene is TRBJ2-7, the V gene TRBV3-1 (or the pseudogene TRBV3-2), with D uncertain. Trimming removed 3 bases from V and 2 bases from J, with 11 bases in between. This CDR3 has 14 amino acids. Germline lookup yields CDR1 LGHDT and CDR2 YNNKEL (reference sequence). Here the CDR3 DNA reads TGTGCCAGCAGCCACTGGCGGAGCACCTACGAGCAGTACTTC. This encodes CASSHWRSTYEQYF.

This chain connects TRBV5-1 to TRBJ2-5; 7 nucleotides line up with TRBD2. The junction had 8 bases not matched to a gene; V was cut back by 6 bases and J by 0 bases. Germline V gene sequence: CDR1 SGHRS, CDR2 YFSETQ. The CDR3 is made up of 15 amino acids. The CDR3 spells CASTRAGAHQETQYF. The CDR3 DNA reads TGCGCCAGCACGAGGGCGGGAGCACACCAAGAGACCCAGTACTTC. The complete variable domain, with remaining parts taken from reference TRBV5-1 and TRBJ2-5, reads KAGVTQTPRYLIKTRGQQVTLSCSPISGHRSVSWYQQTPGQGLQFLFEYFSETQRNKGNFPGRFSGRQFSNSRSEMNVSTLELGDSALYLCASTRAGAHQETQYFGPGTRLLVL.

The V and J genes are TRBV6-5 and TRBJ1-2; D remains unclear. V lost 4 bases and J 1 base, leaving 10 bases between the germline ends. Per the germline V gene, CDR1 is MNHEY and CDR2 is SVGAGI. The CDR3 extends over 14 amino acids. The CDR3 nucleotides read TGTGCCAGCAGTTCCCTGAACAATAACTATGGCTACACCTTC. Its protein is CASSSLNNNYGYTF.

The chain has TRBV28 and TRBJ2-1; weak D call: TRBD2 (6 bases). Per the germline V gene, CDR1 is MDHEN and CDR2 is SYDVKM. V dropped 5 bases and J dropped 8 bases, with 19 bases sitting between them. This CDR3 region has 15 residues. For the CDR3, the DNA is TGTGCCAGCAGTCTTATGGTCCTGACTAGGGATGAGCAGTTCTTC. This codes for CASSLMVLTRDEQFF.

V usage is TRBV18 and J usage is TRBJ1-5; 10 bases match TRBD1. Trimming cost V 3 bases and J 5 bases; bases outside gene matches: 1. The germline V gene encodes CDR1 KGHSH and CDR2 LQKENI. The CDR3 length is 14 residues. The CDR3 protein is CASSPGTGDQPQHF. The CDR3 DNA sequence: TGTGCCAGCTCACCCGGGACAGGGGATCAGCCCCAGCATTTT. Full variable domain (outside the CDR3, taken from reference TRBV18 and TRBJ1-5): NAGVMQNPRHLVRRRGQEARLRCSPMKGHSHVYWYRQLPEEGLKFMVYLQKENIIDESGMPKERFSAEFPKEGPSILRIQQVVRGDSAAYFCASSPGTGDQPQHFGDGTRLSIL.

V gene TRBV29-1 combines with J gene TRBJ2-1; D possibly corresponds to TRBD2 (5 bases). Trimming shortened V by 7 bases and J by 5 bases, and 15 bases separated the two germline ends. This CDR3 is 13 amino acids long. Germline values: CDR1 SQVTM, CDR2 ANQGSEA. The CDR3 coding sequence is TGCAGCGGGGGTAGCGCCCTTAACAATGAGCAGTTCTTC. Amino acids: CSGGSALNNEQFF.

J is TRBJ1-4 and V is TRBV6-6; a weak D match, TRBD1 (5 bases). This CDR3 has 15 amino acids. Germline CDR1 and CDR2: MNHNY and SVGAGI (reference sequence). Trimming left V 4 bases short and J 8 bases short, with 17 bases between. The CDR3 reads CASSSPRGRDEKLFF. CDR3 DNA sequence: TGTGCCAGCAGTTCCCCACGGGGGAGGGACGAAAAACTGTTTTTT.

The chain is built from TRBV5-1 and TRBJ2-7; maybe TRBD1 (6 bases). CDR3 length equals 15 residues. Trimming took 5 bases from V and 2 from J, leaving 17 bases between them. CDR1 is SGHRS, CDR2 YFSETQ, per germline. The CDR3 DNA reads TGCGCCAGCAGAAAGCCCGGGACACCGGCCTACGAGCAGTACTTC. Its translation is CASRKPGTPAYEQYF.

This clone was recorded once. J is TRBJ1-6 and V is TRBV7-2; TRBD1 aligns across 11 bases. With V trimmed by 1 base and J by 3 bases, 2 bases remained unmatched. Germline assignment: CDR1 SGHTA and CDR2 FQGNSA. CDR3 length: 17 residues. CDR3 amino acids: CASSLGTGGFYNSPLHF. Here the CDR3 DNA reads TGTGCCAGCAGCTTAGGGACAGGGGGCTTCTATAATTCACCCCTCCACTTT.

This chain links TRBV19 with TRBJ1-2, with TRBD1 as a possible D gene (6 bases). This CDR3 has 13 amino acids. Trimming cost V 3 bases and J 10 bases, with 15 bases left between them. In germline, CDR1 is LNHDA, CDR2 SQIVND (reference sequence). CDR3 amino acids: CASSIQERQDYTF. The CDR3 nucleotides read TGTGCCAGTAGTATTCAGGAAAGACAGGACTACACCTTC.

The chain has TRBV11-3 and TRBJ2-1; 11 bases map to TRBD2. V was clipped by 5 bases and J by 3 bases; unmatched bases: 6. The CDR3 totals 16 residues. Germline V gives CDR1 SGHNT, CDR2 YENEEA. The CDR3 loop is CASSHSGRAVYNEQFF. DNA for the CDR3: TGTGCCAGCAGCCATAGCGGGAGGGCCGTCTACAATGAGCAGTTCTTC.

The chain couples TRBV4-3 to TRBJ1-1; 8 bases map to TRBD1. This CDR3 comprises 16 residues. CDR1 LGHNA and CDR2 YSLEER come from the germline V gene. V lost 2 bases, J lost 0 bases, and 5 bases stayed unmatched. CDR3 in amino acids: CASSQSTGGMNTEAFF. The CDR3 bases are TGCGCCAGCAGCCAATCAACAGGGGGGATGAACACTGAAGCTTTCTTT.

V usage is TRBV27 and J usage is TRBJ2-2; 8 nucleotides line up with TRBD2. Looked up from germline, CDR1 is MNHEY and CDR2 is SMNVEV (reference sequence). This CDR3 contains 15 residues. Unmatched junction bases numbered 10, after V lost 6 bases and J lost 7 bases. The CDR3 DNA reads as TGTGCCAGCAGCCCGGCGGGAGGATGGGGCGGGGAGCTGTTTTTT. Translation: CASSPAGGWGGELFF.

This chain joins TRBV6-2 or TRBV6-3 and TRBJ2-7; the D gene is possibly TRBD1 (6 bases). V gave up 0 bases and J gave up 1 base, with 19 bases separating them. The CDR3 is 18 amino acids. Germline CDR1 and CDR2: MNHEY and SVGEGT. The CDR3 is CASSYSPPTDRSSYEQYF. For the CDR3, the DNA is TGTGCCAGCAGTTACTCCCCACCTACCGACAGGTCATCCTACGAGCAGTACTTC.

This clone was found a few times. The V and J genes are TRBV5-6 and TRBJ2-1; D is possibly TRBD2 (5 bases). The CDR3 spans 14 residues. V dropped 0 bases and J dropped 6 bases, with 10 bases sitting between them. Germline V gene data show CDR1 as SGHDT and CDR2 as YYEEEE. CDR3 coding DNA: TGTGCCAGCAGCTTGGATCCTAGCTCCAATGAGCAGTTCTTC. Its protein product is CASSLDPSSNEQFF.

The CDR3 region is CASSQDQGVGADTQYF. The CDR3 nucleotides are TGTGCCAGCAGCCAAGATCAGGGGGTTGGGGCAGATACGCAGTATTTT. The V gene is TRBV14, the J gene TRBJ2-3, with 7 bases fitting TRBD1. CDR1 SGHDN and CDR2 FVKESK come from the germline V gene. V dropped 0 bases and J dropped 4; count of bases not matched to a gene: 7. This CDR3 is 16 amino acids long.